This TCR beta chain was captured in a study of blood T cell repertoires in COVID-19. Study information: The cDNA or gDNA used as material had been derived from T cells, B-cell-depleted T cells, or PBMCs.

Under the authors' procedure: Amplification of reference gene primers was used by the study to estimate nucleated cell counts. Generated by immunoSEQ multiplex PCR, the TCRdb table keeps only in-frame clones and is missing some. D and trimming come from the DNA, and the V and J calls and clone size come from that table. The profile covers 150,000 to 200,000 clones, with approximately 80% appearing a single time and around 7% taken by the ten largest. This CDR3 has 12 residues. The V and J ends lost 6 bases and 4 bases respectively, with 9 bases between them. Germline V gene data show CDR1 as SNHLY and CDR2 as FYNNEI.

The rearrangement uses TRBV2 and TRBJ2-5; the D is unclear. The source of this sequence is a middle-aged woman with COVID-19, enrolled during active disease. The sequenced sample was peripheral blood. As DNA, the CDR3 is TGTGCCAGCAGCCAGCGTGGAGAGACCCAGTACTTC. Encoded protein: CASSQRGETQYF.